The present TCR beta chain was sequenced within a study of shared clonotypes between healthy human individuals. About the research overall: Donors consisted of two women and a few men between 18 and 49. Plates per donor: three CD4 naive, three CD4 memory, two CD8 naive, one CD8 memory.

Comments on this clone: Antigen specificity is unknown.

Study-wide results and caveats: The rarefaction results pointed to incomplete sorted-subset sequencing despite large depth. Several donors held about 5% of naive CD4 clonotypes in common.

Generated by immunoSEQ multiplex PCR, the TCRdb table keeps only in-frame clones and is missing some. The data hold over a million clones, with roughly 96% observed a single time. Sequencing used naive CD4+ T cells sorted from blood. The subset was: CD45RA+ positively selected. This TCR was recovered from a man aged 25-40 years in good health.

For the CDR3, the DNA is TGTGCCAGTAGTGCCCTAACAGGGTCCGGGGAGCTGTTTTTT. It is translated as CASSALTGSGELFF. J is TRBJ2-2 and V is TRBV19; D is possibly TRBD1 (6 bases). Germline V gene sequence: CDR1 LNHDA, CDR2 SQIVND (reference sequence). Trimming removed 5 bases from V and 6 bases from J, with 13 bases in between. CDR3 size: 14 residues.